This T cell receptor (beta chain) was sequenced during a study of cytomegalovirus exposure and HLA in healthy donors. Trimming took 8 bases from V and 0 from J; bases not matched to a gene: 7. Germline V gives CDR1 ENHRY, CDR2 SYGVKD. The CDR3 is 16 amino acids. PCR employed 60 Vbeta and 13 Jbeta primers. Profiling relied on immunoSEQ multiplex PCR, and the TCRdb table lists in-frame clones only, not all of them. This table has approximately 130,000 clones, around 77% appearing once. The chain carries TRBV10-3 and TRBJ2-7; 13 nucleotides match TRBD2. The sequenced sample consisted of PBMCs. The clonotype was recovered from a man between 45 and 60 years old in good health and CMV-seronegative. In DNA, the CDR3 is TGTGCCATCGGACTAGCGGGAGCAGCCGGCTCCTACGAGCAGTACTTC. Protein sequence: CAIGLAGAAGSYEQYF.